This T cell receptor (beta chain) comes out of a study of blood T cell repertoires in COVID-19 (dated by TCRdb to the early 2020s). Describing the broader study: Samples from collaborators originated in the United States, Italy and Spain and spanned both the acute and convalescent phases of COVID-19. A de-identified subject ID, COVID-19 status, age in years and sex were almost always included in the sample metadata. The material from the prospective study consisted of cDNA or gDNA derived from T cells, B-cell-depleted T cells, or PBMCs. The samples were drawn from the first 160 participants of the ongoing ImmuneRACE study and from about 1,200 subjects provided by 6 global collaborators. A freely available public database, intended as a resource for researchers studying the immune response to SARS-CoV-2, is where the repertoires were released. Deeply sampled blood TCRbeta repertoires from subjects exposed to, actively infected with, or recovered from COVID-19 were included in the dataset. Where available, HLA class I and class II types were taken from metadata supplied by the sample provider and were not determined by assay-based typing.

Here is what the overall study found, with its caveats: Clinical and demographic metadata were provided uncurated, with the amount varying by source and participant.

TCRbeta CDR3 regions were amplified from genomic DNA by means of the immunoSEQ Assay, a bias-controlled multiplex PCR. Per the source publication's procedure: Within the assay, amplification of reference gene primers was used to estimate how many nucleated cells each sample contained. To quantify the absolute abundance of each unique TCRbeta CDR3 rearrangement, sequence reads were collapsed and filtered. For each sample, productive Simpson clonality was calculated as the square root of Simpson's diversity index across productive rearrangements. Held by TCRdb, this immuneACCESS table contains in-frame sequences only and omits some clones. Under half of the omission traces to an unresolved V gene where checked; the cause of the rest is unknown. That table supplies the V and J calls and clone size; D and trimming were determined from the DNA. Here the sample has about 220,000 clones; 84% occur a single time. The top ten hold about 9% of the sample.

Each collaborating institution followed its own protocols to collect whole blood in K2EDTA tubes. For TCRbeta analysis, collaborator samples were shipped as frozen whole blood, as isolated PBMCs, or as DNA extracted from either sample type. In regard to this clone: The antigen this receptor binds is unknown. No much larger clone exists at a distance of one base, and base qualities are not known.

Source material: peripheral blood. This clonotype was sampled from a man aged 50 to 60 with active or convalescent COVID-19.

The CDR3: CASSPITSTNTGELFF. In nucleotides, the sequence is TGCGCCAGCAGCCCTATTACCTCGACGAACACCGGGGAGCTGTTTTTT. The sequence links TRBV5-1 to TRBJ2-2; confidence is insufficient to name the D gene. From cysteine to phenylalanine, the CDR3 is 16 amino acids long. Only the CDR3 DNA is retained, 48 bases long and in frame from the first base. CDR1 SGHRS and CDR2 YFSETQ are derived from the germline V gene. V lost 4 bases and J lost 0 bases; the stretch between them is 13 bases long.